Below, 29 T cell receptor beta chains from the same sample are listed, as sequenced in a study of cytomegalovirus exposure and HLA in healthy donors. Primers: 60 Vbeta forward and 13 Jbeta reverse. Sequencing was performed with immunoSEQ multiplex PCR; in TCRdb, only in-frame clones are kept and a portion is missing. This sample yields more than 150,000 clones, of which about 90% are seen a single time; about 0.21% belongs to the top ten. Sample: PBMCs. The receptor source for this set is a girl in the first two years of life in good health and CMV-seronegative.

V and J are TRBV6-5 and TRBJ2-7; tentative D call: TRBD2 (6 bases). The CDR3 has 14 residues. The germline gives CDR1 MNHEY, CDR2 SVGAGI. Trimming cost V 6 bases and J 0 bases, with 12 bases left between them. The CDR3 region has the DNA TGTGCCAGCAGGCCGGGACTTTTCTCCTACGAGCAGTACTTC. Translated, it gives CASRPGLFSYEQYF.

The J gene is TRBJ2-7, the V gene TRBV7-8; TRBD2 might be the D (5 bases). The CDR3 spans 14 residues. The V and J ends lost 0 bases and 1 base respectively, with 7 bases between them. Germline CDR1 is SGHVS and CDR2 is FQNEAQ. CDR3 loop: CASSLAGVSYEQYF. The DNA for the CDR3 is TGTGCCAGCAGCTTAGCGGGAGTGTCCTACGAGCAGTACTTC.

V is TRBV4-1 and J is TRBJ2-7; 7 bases fit TRBD1. Trimming took 2 bases from V and 3 from J; bases not matched to a gene: 4. CDR3 length equals 14 residues. Germline CDR1 is MGHRA and CDR2 is YSYEKL. As DNA, the CDR3 is TGCGCCAGCAGCCAACCGCGACAGGGCTACGAGCAGTACTTC. This sequence encodes CASSQPRQGYEQYF.

Concerning this clone: The conserved phenylalanine or tryptophan normally closing the CDR3 is absent here, so this likely arose from a read error. The chain carries TRBV2 and TRBJ1-2; tentative D call: TRBD1 (6 bases). V was trimmed by 3 bases and J by 8 bases, leaving 19 bases between them. The CDR3 contains 15 residues. The V gene's germline CDR1 is SNHLY and CDR2 FYNNEI. CDR3 protein: CASSEARDTASGYTS. In DNA form, the CDR3 reads TGTGCCAGCAGTGAGGCCCGGGACACCGCGAGCGGCTACACCTCC.

The chain combines TRBV30 with TRBJ1-6; 10 bases line up with TRBD1. Germline assignment: CDR1 GTSNPN and CDR2 SVGIG (reference sequence). The CDR3 is made up of 14 amino acids. Trimming took 2 bases from V and 6 from J; bases not matched to a gene: 1. The CDR3 DNA sequence: TGTGCCTGGAGTAGGGACAGGGGTAATTCACCCCTCCACTTT. Protein product: CAWSRDRGNSPLHF. The complete variable domain, with remaining parts taken from reference TRBV30 and TRBJ1-6, reads SQTIHQWPATLVQPVGSPLSLECTVEGTSNPNLYWYRQAAGRGLQLLFYSVGIGQISSEVPQNLSASRPQDRQFILSSKKLLLSDSGFYLCAWSRDRGNSPLHFGNGTRLTVT.

The chain links TRBV5-1 to TRBJ1-1, with a tentative D call TRBD1 (5 bases). CDR3 length equals 15 residues. Per germline, CDR1 SGHRS and CDR2 YFSETQ. Between the trimmed V and J ends, which lost 1 base and 0 bases, there was a span of 10 bases. The CDR3: CASSLWQGMNTEAFF. The CDR3 DNA is TGCGCCAGCAGCTTGTGGCAGGGAATGAACACTGAAGCTTTCTTT.

V gene TRBV27 combines with J gene TRBJ1-4, with D perhaps TRBD1 (6 bases). Per the germline V gene, CDR1 is MNHEY and CDR2 is SMNVEV (reference sequence). Trimming pared 5 bases from V and 0 bases from J, leaving 13 bases between. This CDR3 is 16 amino acids long. The CDR3 spells CASSDWGPATNEKLFF. Written as DNA, the CDR3 is TGTGCCAGCAGTGACTGGGGGCCTGCAACTAATGAAAAACTGTTTTTT.

The chain recombines TRBV5-4 with TRBJ2-1; 8 bases match TRBD2. Unmatched junction bases numbered 0, after V lost 2 bases and J lost 2 bases. Germline values: CDR1 SGHNT, CDR2 YYREEE (reference sequence). The CDR3 sequence is 14 residues long. DNA of the CDR3: TGTGCCAGCAGCTTAGCGGGGGCCTACAATGAGCAGTTCTTC. Its protein is CASSLAGAYNEQFF.

V and J are TRBV9 and TRBJ1-2; 10 nucleotides match TRBD1. The CDR3 has 16 residues. Per germline, CDR1 SGDLS and CDR2 YYNGEE. V dropped 5 bases and J dropped 1; count of bases not matched to a gene: 8. For the CDR3, the DNA is TGTGCCAGCAGTATCGACAGGGGGCCCTATAACTATGGCTACACCTTC. This encodes CASSIDRGPYNYGYTF. The full variable domain, with the rest looked up from reference TRBV9 and TRBJ1-2, is DSGVTQTPKHLITATGQRVTLRCSPRSGDLSVYWYQQSLDQGLQFLIQYYNGEERAKGNILERFSAQQFPDLHSELNLSSLELGDSALYFCASSIDRGPYNYGYTFGSGTRLTVV.

The V and J genes are TRBV21-1 and TRBJ1-6. TRBV21-1 is designated a pseudogene. The CDR3 extends over 17 amino acids. The CDR3 DNA reads as TGTGCCAGCAGCTCCCGTCGGGAGAACTCCTATAATTCACCCCTCCACTTT. Translated: CASSSRRENSYNSPLHF.

V usage is TRBV9 and J usage is TRBJ2-2; tentative D call: TRBD1 (6 bases). The CDR3 has 17 residues. V was trimmed by 3 bases and J by 0 bases, leaving 15 bases between them. Germline V gene data show CDR1 as SGDLS and CDR2 as YYNGEE. CDR3 coding DNA: TGTGCCAGCAGCGCTCCCACAGGGCCCGCGAACACCGGGGAGCTGTTTTTT. It yields the protein CASSAPTGPANTGELFF.

The gene calls are TRBV5-6 and TRBJ2-7; 9 bases are a match to TRBD2. The CDR3 sequence is 18 residues long. Per germline, CDR1 SGHDT and CDR2 YYEEEE. The trim removed 0 bases at V and 0 bases at J, leaving 10 bases unmatched. The CDR3 DNA is TGTGCCAGCAGCTTGGGACTAGCGGCCGAACCTTACTCCTACGAGCAGTACTTC. Its protein product is CASSLGLAAEPYSYEQYF.

V and J are TRBV30 and TRBJ2-7; a possible D gene is TRBD2 (6 bases). Germline V lookup: CDR1 GTSNPN, CDR2 SVGIG (reference sequence). Trimming shortened V by 1 base and J by 2 bases, and 12 bases separated the two germline ends. This CDR3 has 14 amino acids. The CDR3 sequence: CAWSAGTYTYEQYF. The DNA for the CDR3 is TGTGCCTGGAGTGCCGGGACTTATACCTACGAGCAGTACTTC.

The chain recombines TRBV7-9 with TRBJ2-7; 7 positions match TRBD2. The germline V gene has CDR1 SEHNR and CDR2 FQNEAQ (reference sequence). The V and J ends lost 0 bases and 5 bases, in that order; junction bases with no gene match: 1. The CDR3 consists of 13 residues. This CDR3 reads CASSLARGNEQYF. CDR3 DNA sequence: TGTGCCAGCAGCTTAGCGCGGGGGAACGAGCAGTACTTC.

The chain links TRBV10-3 to TRBJ1-1, with D perhaps TRBD1 (6 bases). V was clipped by 8 bases and J by 0 bases, with 13 bases between them. The CDR3 has 14 amino acids. From germline, CDR1 is ENHRY and CDR2 SYGVKD. The chain's CDR3 is CAIRTEAMNTEAFF. CDR3 DNA sequence: TGTGCCATCCGGACAGAGGCTATGAACACTGAAGCTTTCTTT.

Comment on this clone: The junction and the germline gene differ at one end; a read error may be behind it. CDR3: CSSNAGITEAFF. Written as DNA, the CDR3 is TGTTCCAGCAATGCAGGGATCACTGAAGCTTTCTTT. The chain is built from TRBV7-9 and TRBJ1-1, with D possibly being TRBD1 (5 bases). CDR3 length: 12 amino acids. Germline V gene sequence: CDR1 SEHNR, CDR2 FQNEAQ (reference sequence).

The sample holds one count of this clone. The rearrangement joins TRBV4-1 to TRBJ2-1; maybe TRBD1 (6 bases). The CDR3 extends over 14 amino acids. The V gene lost 3 bases and the J gene lost 5 bases, with 11 bases spanning the gap. CDR1 is MGHRA, CDR2 YSYEKL, per germline. CDR3 loop: CASSHKQGNNEQFF. The CDR3 nucleotides are TGCGCCAGCAGCCACAAACAGGGAAACAATGAGCAGTTCTTC.

The chain uses TRBV4-2 and TRBJ2-4, with 10 bases that match TRBD2. Trimming took 2 bases from V and 3 from J; bases not matched to a gene: 10. The germline V gene encodes CDR1 LGHNA and CDR2 YNFKEQ. The CDR3 covers 18 residues. The CDR3 coding sequence is TGTGCCAGCAGCCAAACCTTATCCGGGACTAGCGACAAAAACATTCAGTACTTC. It is translated as CASSQTLSGTSDKNIQYF.

This clone was counted a few times. The chain recombines TRBV4-3 with TRBJ1-1; TRBD1 might be the D (6 bases). The CDR3 has 15 amino acids. The V and J ends lost 3 bases and 4 bases respectively, with 15 bases between them. CDR1 and CDR2 from the germline V gene are LGHNA and YSLEER. CDR3 coding DNA: TGCGCCAGCAGCCAGAGGCAGGGGAGGGGCACTGAAGCTTTCTTT. This codes for CASSQRQGRGTEAFF.

The table lists this clone with a few counts. One end of the junction does not line up with germline, which may come from a read error. The chain joins TRBV25-1 to TRBJ2-1, with 8 positions matching TRBD1. The CDR3 sequence is 16 residues long. From germline, CDR1 is MGHDK and CDR2 SYGVNS. The CDR3 DNA reads as TGTGCCAGCAGGGGGGCTGGACAGGGCGTGTACAGTGAGCAGTTCTTC. Translated: CASRGAGQGVYSEQFF.

This clone came up once. Other nucleotide sequences from this sample produce the same CDR3. This chain uses TRBV7-9 with TRBJ2-7; no reliable D call. The V gene lost 3 bases and the J gene lost 0 bases, with 9 bases spanning the gap. This CDR3 comprises 14 residues. The V gene's germline CDR1 is SEHNR and CDR2 FQNEAQ (reference sequence). For the CDR3, the DNA is TGTGCCAGCAGCTTCGGTAGAGGCTCCTACGAGCAGTACTTC. The encoded protein is CASSFGRGSYEQYF.

This clone is a singleton in its sample. The rearrangement joins TRBV7-9 to TRBJ2-3; D may be TRBD2 (5 bases). This CDR3 has 17 amino acids. The germline V gene encodes CDR1 SEHNR and CDR2 FQNEAQ (reference sequence). V was pared by 4 bases and J by 0 bases, with 17 bases between. The CDR3 region has the DNA TGTGCCAGCAGCTCCCCGATCGTCGGGGTTAGCACAGATACGCAGTATTTT. Its protein is CASSSPIVGVSTDTQYF.

This rearrangement joins TRBV27 to TRBJ2-7, with 9 bases lining up with TRBD2. CDR3 size: 14 residues. V lost 1 base to trimming and J lost 7 bases; unmatched junction nucleotides: 5. Germline V gives CDR1 MNHEY, CDR2 SMNVEV (reference sequence). CDR3 nucleotides: TGTGCCAGCAGTTTATTAGCGGGGGTCTTTGAGCAGTACTTC. This translates into CASSLLAGVFEQYF.

This clone was detected only a few times. This rearrangement joins TRBV5-1 to TRBJ2-7, with a weak D call TRBD2 (6 bases). CDR1 is SGHRS and CDR2 is YFSETQ in the germline V gene. The germline V and J ends were trimmed by 0 bases and 3 bases, with 13 bases remaining between them. The CDR3 has 15 amino acids. The CDR3, as DNA: TGCGCCAGCAGCTTGGATCGGGGGAGACTCTACGAGCAGTACTTC. Translated, it gives CASSLDRGRLYEQYF.

J is TRBJ2-3 and V is TRBV7-8; D may be TRBD2 (6 bases). V lost 1 base to trimming and J lost 4 bases, with 24 bases between them. The germline V gene has CDR1 SGHVS and CDR2 FQNEAQ. This CDR3 region has 19 residues. CDR3: CASSLEWASESPFSDTQYF. The CDR3 coding sequence is TGTGCCAGCAGCTTAGAATGGGCTAGCGAAAGCCCCTTCTCAGATACGCAGTATTTT.

The chain links TRBV6-5 to TRBJ2-2, with 10 bases fitting TRBD2. Trimming removed 6 bases from V and 7 bases from J; junction bases left unmatched: 8. Germline values: CDR1 MNHEY, CDR2 SVGAGI. The CDR3 covers 15 residues. CDR3 nucleotides: TGTGCCAGCAGCAGAGCGGGGGGGCCCATCGGGGAGCTGTTTTTT. Translation: CASSRAGGPIGELFF.

The J gene is TRBJ2-3, the V gene TRBV7-6; TRBD2 is a possible D gene (6 bases). V gave up 6 bases and J gave up 1 base, with 20 bases separating them. Germline V gene lookup returns CDR1 SGHVS and CDR2 FNYEAQ. The CDR3 runs 17 residues. CDR3: CASRPRTAEGRTDTQYF. For the CDR3, the DNA is TGTGCCAGCAGGCCCCGGACGGCGGAGGGCCGCACAGATACGCAGTATTTT.

This chain connects TRBV29-1 to TRBJ2-3, with D unresolved. The CDR3 consists of 16 residues. Germline CDR1 and CDR2: SQVTM and ANQGSEA. V dropped 0 bases and J dropped 0 bases, with 13 bases sitting between them. The CDR3 bases are TGCAGCGTTGAAGAGGGTCGTTGGGCGAGCACAGATACGCAGTATTTT. Translating it yields CSVEEGRWASTDTQYF.

V and J are TRBV5-1 and TRBJ2-3; D is perhaps TRBD1 (6 bases). Between the trimmed V and J ends, which lost 0 bases and 3 bases, there was a span of 11 bases. The CDR3 is 15 amino acids. Looked up from germline, CDR1 is SGHRS and CDR2 is YFSETQ. This CDR3 is CASSLVGGGTDTQYF. CDR3 sequence (DNA): TGCGCCAGCAGCTTGGTAGGGGGTGGTACAGATACGCAGTATTTT.